This T cell receptor beta chain was profiled in a study of blood T cell repertoires in COVID-19. About the research overall: The United States, Italy and Spain provided the acute and convalescent COVID-19 samples.

In the study's own analysis: Nucleated cell counts were estimated from reference gene primer amplification. Profiled with immunoSEQ multiplex PCR; TCRdb holds only in-frame clones, not every one. V, J and clone size derive from that table, while D and trimming were established from the DNA sequence. The sample lists around 30,000 clones, 65% to 90% occurring once. This CDR3 has 17 amino acids. Germline CDR1 and CDR2: LNHDA and SQIVND (reference sequence). V gave up 5 bases and J gave up 6 bases; unmatched junction bases: 12. The TCR was taken from a woman over 75 with active or convalescent COVID-19. The sequenced sample consisted of peripheral blood. This chain connects TRBV19 to TRBJ1-5; TRBD1 aligns across 11 bases. The CDR3 loop reads CASSFPSRTGGSQPQHF. Written as DNA, the CDR3 is TGTGCCAGTAGTTTCCCCTCGCGGACAGGGGGCTCTCAGCCCCAGCATTTT.